The clone carrying this TCR beta chain has more than one count but fewer than ten. The data were taken from a study of T cell changes during pregnancy in multiple sclerosis. Produced via immunoSEQ multiplex PCR; TCRdb's table is partial and in-frame only. The data show about 20,000 clones, with 85% seen just once and about 9.6% held by the top ten. This clonotype was obtained from a female donor with multiple sclerosis, enrolled in a pregnancy study. The sequenced sample was CD8+ T cells from peripheral blood mononuclear cells, obtained after pregnancy.

This chain's CDR3 is CASSSDRVTEAFF. The CDR3 nucleotides read TGTGCCAGCAGCTCCGACAGGGTCACTGAAGCTTTCTTT. The chain is built from TRBV5-6 and TRBJ1-1; 7 bases agree with TRBD1. The CDR3 is made up of 13 amino acids. V shed 3 bases, J shed 4 bases, and the junction held 3 bases outside the gene matches. Germline loops: CDR1 SGHDT, CDR2 YYEEEE.